This T cell receptor (beta chain) originates from a study of OX40 agonist ivuxolimab in advanced cancers. General study points: At doses 0.1 to 3.0 mg/kg, CD4+ and CD8+ clones expanded.

Trimming at V came to 5 bases and at J to 7 bases, leaving 18 bases not matched to a gene. Germline CDR1 is LNHDA and CDR2 is SQIVND (reference sequence). The CDR3 loop spans 17 amino acids. Comments on this clone: The target antigen is unknown.

Clones were sequenced by immunoSEQ multiplex PCR, and TCRdb holds only the in-frame ones, with some missing. Here the sample spans approximately 61,000 clones, under 90% being singletons. Here the sequenced sample was CD4+ or CD8+ T cells sorted from blood, taken in a trial of the OX40 agonist ivuxolimab. The chain couples TRBV19 to TRBJ1-2; 8 nucleotides align to TRBD1. The sequence came from an adult with an advanced solid tumor such as melanoma, head and neck, liver or kidney cancer. This chain's CDR3 is CASSLSTNRGAVSGYTF. For the CDR3, the DNA is TGTGCCAGTAGTCTTTCGACCAACAGGGGGGCGGTATCTGGCTACACCTTC. Using reference TRBV19 and TRBJ1-2 for the parts outside the CDR3, the full variable domain is DGGITQSPKYLFRKEGQNVTLSCEQNLNHDAMYWYRQDPGQGLRLIYYSQIVNDFQKGDIAEGYSVSREKKESFPLTVTSAQKNPTAFYLCASSLSTNRGAVSGYTFGSGTRLTVV.